The 8 T cell receptor beta chains below were found in one sample sequenced in a study of OX40 agonist ivuxolimab in advanced cancers. The protocol used for the library was the immunoSEQ multiplex PCR assay. Drawn from immuneACCESS, this table holds only the in-frame rearrangements with V and J called that TCRdb kept. Clones are partly lost; checked studies trace under half to an unresolved V gene and leave the rest unexplained. The sample table shows 57,000 or so clones, and around 85% are seen once. The ten largest make up roughly 0.9% of the sample. This specimen consisted of CD4+ or CD8+ T cells sorted from blood, obtained in a trial of the OX40 agonist ivuxolimab. The receptor set was obtained from an adult with an advanced solid tumor such as melanoma, head and neck, liver or kidney cancer.

The rearrangement joins TRBV2 to TRBJ2-7; D gene uncertain. This CDR3 contains 13 residues. Germline-derived CDR1 and CDR2 are SNHLY and FYNNEI. V lost 6 bases, J lost 2 bases, and 11 bases lay in between. The DNA of the CDR3 is TGTGCCAGCAGAGTACAAGGCCCCTACGAGCAGTACTTC. This translates into CASRVQGPYEQYF.

V and J are TRBV4-1 and TRBJ2-5, with 7 bases fitting TRBD1. The last part of the DNA fits TRBJ2-7 better; the J call may be wrong. In germline, CDR1 is MGHRA, CDR2 YSYEKL. The CDR3 has 15 amino acids. The CDR3 loop reads CASSQTGAGSYEQYF. CDR3 DNA: TGCGCCAGCAGCCAAACAGGGGCAGGATCCTACGAGCAGTACTTC.

This clone has a single count. The chain employs TRBV27 and TRBJ1-2, with D maybe TRBD1 (5 bases). The CDR3 has 13 residues. Germline loops: CDR1 MNHEY, CDR2 SMNVEV (reference sequence). The germline V and J ends were trimmed by 3 bases and 8 bases, with 13 bases remaining between them. CDR3 protein: CASSFEGTRGYTF. The CDR3 region has the DNA TGTGCCAGCAGTTTTGAGGGGACGCGAGGCTACACCTTC.

This clone showed up just once. J is TRBJ2-5 and V is TRBV5-1; a weak D match, TRBD2 (5 bases). V was clipped by 4 bases and J by 5 bases, with 12 bases between them. The CDR3 is made up of 13 amino acids. CDR1 SGHRS and CDR2 YFSETQ come from the germline V gene. The DNA of the CDR3 is TGCGCCAGCAGCACGTGGGAGAGGGAGACCCAGTACTTC. The encoded protein is CASSTWERETQYF.

V usage is TRBV27 and J usage is TRBJ2-7; TRBD1 matches 9 bases. The germline V gene encodes CDR1 MNHEY and CDR2 SMNVEV (reference sequence). V shed 6 bases, J shed 3 bases, and the junction held 6 bases outside the gene matches. The CDR3 contains 14 residues. CDR3 sequence: CASRRGQGNYEQYF. In DNA, the CDR3 is TGTGCCAGCAGGCGGGGACAGGGAAACTACGAGCAGTACTTC.

This chain joins TRBV2 and TRBJ2-3, with D tentatively TRBD2 (5 bases). V dropped 4 bases and J dropped 10 bases, with 15 bases sitting between them. This CDR3 has 13 residues. In germline, CDR1 is SNHLY, CDR2 FYNNEI. DNA for the CDR3: TGTGCCAGCAGTGCGACAATAACCGGGGCGCAGTATTTT. Translation gives CASSATITGAQYF.

The chain uses TRBV6-5 and TRBJ1-1; D may be TRBD1 (5 bases). V was pared by 0 bases and J by 10 bases, with 18 bases between. This CDR3 contains 15 residues. CDR1 and CDR2 from the germline V gene are MNHEY and SVGAGI. CDR3 coding DNA: TGTGCCAGCAGTTACTCGGGGCTAGGAGGTTCGGGAGCTTTCTTT. Translated, it gives CASSYSGLGGSGAFF.

This chain connects TRBV27 to TRBJ1-1, with unresolved D. The CDR3 spans 11 residues. The ends were cut back, 7 bases at V and 1 base at J, with 4 bases in the middle. Looked up from germline, CDR1 is MNHEY and CDR2 is SMNVEV (reference sequence). For the CDR3, the DNA is TGTGCCAGCAAAAGGAACACTGAAGCTTTCTTT. This translates into CASKRNTEAFF.